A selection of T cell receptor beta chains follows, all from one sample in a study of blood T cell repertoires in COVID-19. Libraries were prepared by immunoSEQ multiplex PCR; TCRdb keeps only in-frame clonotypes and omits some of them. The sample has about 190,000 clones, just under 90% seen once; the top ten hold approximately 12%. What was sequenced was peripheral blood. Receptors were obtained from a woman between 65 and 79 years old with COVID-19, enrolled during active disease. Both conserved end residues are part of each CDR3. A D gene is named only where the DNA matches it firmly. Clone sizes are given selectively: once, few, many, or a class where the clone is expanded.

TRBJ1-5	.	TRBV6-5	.	TGTGCCAGCAGTTCACACTATAGCAATCAGCCCCAGCATTTT	CASSSHYSNQPQHF
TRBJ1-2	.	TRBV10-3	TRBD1	TGTGCCATCAGTGCCGGGACAGATAATGGCTACACCTTC	CAISAGTDNGYTF
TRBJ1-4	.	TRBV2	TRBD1	TGTGCCACCGGGACAGGGCAAGGAAAACTGTTTTTT	CATGTGQGKLFF
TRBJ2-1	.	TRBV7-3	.	TGTGCCAGCAGCGATGGCCTAGCCTCCTACAATGAGCAGTTCTTC	CASSDGLASYNEQFF
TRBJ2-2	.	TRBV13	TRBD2	TGTGCCAGCAGCTCCATTACCCTGTTACGCGGGGGTGACACCGGGGAGCTGTTTTTT	CASSSITLLRGGDTGELFF
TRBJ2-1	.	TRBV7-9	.	TGTGCCAGCAGCGAACAGCTATACAATGAGCAGTTCTTC	CASSEQLYNEQFF
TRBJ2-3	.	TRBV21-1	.	TGTGCCAGCAGCGGCTCCGGGACTAGCGGGAGGGCCTTTTCTACGCAGTATTTT	CASSGSGTSGRAFSTQYF
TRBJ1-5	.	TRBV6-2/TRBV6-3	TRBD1	TGTGCCAGCAGTTACCCCACCGGGACAGGGCACCCGGCCCAGCATTTT	CASSYPTGTGHPAQHF
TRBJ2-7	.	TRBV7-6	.	TGTGCCAGCAGCTTCGGACCGGGACAACCGACCAACGAGCAGTACTTC	CASSFGPGQPTNEQYF
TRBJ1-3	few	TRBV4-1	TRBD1	TGCGCCAGCAGCCGCCTCGGGACAGGGAGTACCCACCCGTCTGGAAACACCATATATTTT	CASSRLGTGSTHPSGNTIYF
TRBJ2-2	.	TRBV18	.	TGTGCCAGCTCACCCCAGGACACCGGGGAGCTGTTTTTT	CASSPQDTGELFF
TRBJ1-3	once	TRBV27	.	TGTGCCAGCAGCGCACACTCTGGAAACACCATATATTTT	CASSAHSGNTIYF
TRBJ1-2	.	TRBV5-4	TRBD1	TGTGCCAGCAGCTCCGCGCGGACAGGGGATTTCTATGGCTACACCTTC	CASSSARTGDFYGYTF
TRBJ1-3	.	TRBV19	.	TGTGCCAGTAGTATGAGACACCAGAGCGGAAACACCATATATTTT	CASSMRHQSGNTIYF
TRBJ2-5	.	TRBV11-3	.	TGTGCCAGCAGCTTAGACAGCTCGGGGGAGACCCAGTACTTC	CASSLDSSGETQYF
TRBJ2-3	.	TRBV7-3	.	TGTGCCAGCAGCTTAGCGGGACAGAGCACAGATACGCAGTATTTT	CASSLAGQSTDTQYF
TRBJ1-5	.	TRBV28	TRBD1	TGTGCCAGCAGTTCCGCCCGGGACAGAAATCAGCCCCAGCATTTT	CASSSARDRNQPQHF
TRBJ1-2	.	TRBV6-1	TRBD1	TGTGCCAGCAGTGAAGCGCTGGACAGGGGGCTCTATGGCTACACCTTC	CASSEALDRGLYGYTF
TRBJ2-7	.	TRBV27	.	TGTGCCAGCAGTCCACTAAGACCTACAGGGTCCTACGAGCAGTACTTC	CASSPLRPTGSYEQYF
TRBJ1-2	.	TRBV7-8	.	TGTGCCAGCAGCTCTTCACAGGGTTTTCTCGGCTACACCTTC	CASSSSQGFLGYTF
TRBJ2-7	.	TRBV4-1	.	TGCGCCAGCAGCGGAGTTCGGGAAACACACGAGCAGTACTTC	CASSGVRETHEQYF
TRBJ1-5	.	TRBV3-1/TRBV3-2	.	TGTGCCAGCAGCCTTTCACACAATCAGCCCCAGCATTTT	CASSLSHNQPQHF
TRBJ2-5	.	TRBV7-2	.	TGTGCCAGCACGGGACTTGGCGCCGCACAAGAGACCCAGTACTTC	CASTGLGAAQETQYF
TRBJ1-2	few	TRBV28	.	TGTGCCAGCAGAATAGAAAGCTATGGCTACACCTTC	CASRIESYGYTF
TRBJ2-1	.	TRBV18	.	TGTGCCAGCTCACCCCGGGACAATGAGCAGTTCTTC	CASSPRDNEQFF
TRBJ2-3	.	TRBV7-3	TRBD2	TGTGCCAGCAGCCCAGGGACTACAACAGATACGCAGTATTTT	CASSPGTTTDTQYF
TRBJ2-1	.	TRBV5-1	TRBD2	TGCGCCAGCAGCTGGGGCTGGGAGGGTGAGCAGTTCTTC	CASSWGWEGEQFF
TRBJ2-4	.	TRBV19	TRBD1	TGTGCCAGTCGCCAGAGCCCGGGACAGGGGACCAAAAACATTCAGTACTTC	CASRQSPGQGTKNIQYF
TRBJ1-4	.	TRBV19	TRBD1	TGTGCCAGTCGGGACAGGGGGCGTGAAAAACTGTTTTTT	CASRDRGREKLFF
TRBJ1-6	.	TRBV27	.	TGTGCCAGCAGGTGGGGAGATCGGCCACCCCTCCACTTT	CASRWGDRPPLHF
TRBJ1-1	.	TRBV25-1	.	TGTGCCAGCTCCTGGAGGAACACTGAAGCTTTCTTT	CASSWRNTEAFF
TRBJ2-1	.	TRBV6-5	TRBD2	TGTGCCAGCAGCTCAACTAGCGTCCCAGACGGTGAGCAGTTCTTC	CASSSTSVPDGEQFF
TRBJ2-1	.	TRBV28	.	TGTGCCAGCAGCCCCCTACGATCCAATGAGCAGTTCTTC	CASSPLRSNEQFF
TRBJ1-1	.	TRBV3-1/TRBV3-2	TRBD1	TGTGCCAGCAGCCCCCAGGGGGCCGGAGCTTTCTTT	CASSPQGAGAFF
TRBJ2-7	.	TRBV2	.	TGTGCCAGCAACACGGGGAGTGCCAGGAGCTCCTACGAGCAGTACTTC	CASNTGSARSSYEQYF
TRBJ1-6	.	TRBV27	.	TGTGCCAGCAGTACTATCCTTTCGACACCCCTCCACTTT	CASSTILSTPLHF
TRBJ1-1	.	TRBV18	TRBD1	TGTGCCAGCTCACCCGGACAGGGGCGGGACACTGAAGCTTTCTTT	CASSPGQGRDTEAFF
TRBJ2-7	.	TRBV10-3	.	TGTGCCATCAAGGGAAACAGGGCGGTCGGAGAGCAGTACTTC	CAIKGNRAVGEQYF
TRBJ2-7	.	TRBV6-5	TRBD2	TGTGCCAGCAGTCCAAGCGGGCTAGCGGGAGGCGAGCAGTACTTC	CASSPSGLAGGEQYF
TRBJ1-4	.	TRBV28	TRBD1	TGTGCCAGCAGTTTCCGCCCGGGACAGGGAGGTGAAAAACTGTTTTTT	CASSFRPGQGGEKLFF
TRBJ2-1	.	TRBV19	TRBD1	TGTGCCAGTAGTCAAGGGACAGCAAGCTCCTACAATGAGCAGTTCTTC	CASSQGTASSYNEQFF
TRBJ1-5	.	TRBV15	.	TGTGCCACCAGCAGTACAGGGTATCAGCCCCAGCATTTT	CATSSTGYQPQHF
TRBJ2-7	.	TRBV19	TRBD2	TGTGCCAGTAGAGCCCGGATAGCGGGAGAAAATTACGAGCAGTACTTC	CASRARIAGENYEQYF
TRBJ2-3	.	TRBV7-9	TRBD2	TGTGCCAGCAGCGCCCCCCGGGGACTAGTGGTAGATACGCAGTATTTT	CASSAPRGLVVDTQYF
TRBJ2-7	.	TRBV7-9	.	TGTGCCAGCAGCTTAGCGCAAGTTGAGGACGAGCAGTACTTC	CASSLAQVEDEQYF
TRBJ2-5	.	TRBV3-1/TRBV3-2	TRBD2	TGTGCCAGCAGGATTGAGACTAGCGGGACCCAAGAGACCCAGTACTTC	CASRIETSGTQETQYF
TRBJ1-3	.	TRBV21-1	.	TGTGCCAGCAGCAAGCCCCAGACAGGGTGGAAGACGAACACCATATATTTT	CASSKPQTGWKTNTIYF
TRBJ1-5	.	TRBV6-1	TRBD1	TGTGCCAGCAGTGAAGCGGACAGGGTAAGAAACCAGCCCCAGCATTTT	CASSEADRVRNQPQHF
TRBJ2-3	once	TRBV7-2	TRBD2	TGTGCCAGCAGCTTGGGGAGGGGCACAGATACGCAGTATTTT	CASSLGRGTDTQYF
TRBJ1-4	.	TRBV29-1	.	TGCAGCGTTTTTGAGGCTAATGAAAAACTGTTTTTT	CSVFEANEKLFF
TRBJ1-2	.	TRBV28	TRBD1	TGTGCCAGCAGTTGGAACAGGGGGCCTTTTGGCTACACCTTC	CASSWNRGPFGYTF
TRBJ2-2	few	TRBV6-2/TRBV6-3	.	TGTGCCAGCAGTCGAATTACCTACGGCACCGGGGAGCTGTTTTTT	CASSRITYGTGELFF
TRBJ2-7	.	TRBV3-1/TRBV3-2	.	TGTGCCAGCAGCCAATCAGGAACTCTCTCCTACGAGCAGTACTTC	CASSQSGTLSYEQYF
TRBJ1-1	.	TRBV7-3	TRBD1	TGTGCCAGCAGCTTAACGACAGGGGGGACTGAAGCTTTCTTT	CASSLTTGGTEAFF